This T cell receptor (beta chain) was documented in a study of blood T cell repertoires in COVID-19. About the research overall: Acute-phase and convalescent COVID-19 samples originated in the United States, Italy and Spain. From T cells, B-cell-depleted T cells, or PBMCs came the material, which was cDNA or gDNA.

Trimming left V 7 bases short and J 7 bases short, with 20 bases between. CDR3 length: 15 residues. CDR1 MDHEN and CDR2 SYDVKM come from the germline V gene. The protocol was immunoSEQ multiplex PCR, while the TCRdb copy is restricted to in-frame clones and leaves out a portion. The table records roughly 200,000 clones, about 81% of them present only once. Sequenced input: peripheral blood. The gene calls are TRBV28 and TRBJ1-5; a possible D gene is TRBD1 (6 bases). The source of this sequence is an elderly woman with COVID-19, enrolled during active disease. CDR3 nucleotide sequence: TGTGCCAGCACCACCGAGGGGGGGGGCAGGCAGCCCCAGCATTTT. It is translated as CASTTEGGGRQPQHF. Drawing the rest from reference TRBV28 and TRBJ1-5, the complete variable domain is DVKVTQSSRYLVKRTGEKVFLECVQDMDHENMFWYRQDPGLGLRLIYFSYDVKMKEKGDIPEGYSVSREKKERFSLILESASTNQTSMYLCASTTEGGGRQPQHFGDGTRLSIL.